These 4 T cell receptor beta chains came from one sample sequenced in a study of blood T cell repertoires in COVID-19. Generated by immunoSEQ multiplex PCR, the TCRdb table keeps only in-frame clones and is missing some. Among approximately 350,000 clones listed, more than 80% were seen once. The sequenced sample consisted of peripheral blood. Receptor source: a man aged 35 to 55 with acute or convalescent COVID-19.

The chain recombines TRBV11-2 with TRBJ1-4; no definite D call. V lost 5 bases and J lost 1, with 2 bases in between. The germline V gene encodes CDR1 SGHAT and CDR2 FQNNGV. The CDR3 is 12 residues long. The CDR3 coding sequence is TGTGCCAGCAGCCGAACTAATGAAAAACTGTTTTTT. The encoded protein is CASSRTNEKLFF.

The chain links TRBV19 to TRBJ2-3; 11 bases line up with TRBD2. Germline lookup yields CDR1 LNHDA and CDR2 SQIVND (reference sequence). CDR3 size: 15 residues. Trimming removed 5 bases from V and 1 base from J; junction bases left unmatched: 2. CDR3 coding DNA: TGTGCCAGTAGTGTACTAGCGGGAGGCACAGATACGCAGTATTTT. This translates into CASSVLAGGTDTQYF.

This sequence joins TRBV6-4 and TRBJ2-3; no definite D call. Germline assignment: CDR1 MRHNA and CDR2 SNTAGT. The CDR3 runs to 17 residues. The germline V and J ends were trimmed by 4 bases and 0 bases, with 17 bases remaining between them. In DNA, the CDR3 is TGTGCCAGCAGTGCCTCAACCACTATTGGGAGCACAGATACGCAGTATTTT. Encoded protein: CASSASTTIGSTDTQYF.

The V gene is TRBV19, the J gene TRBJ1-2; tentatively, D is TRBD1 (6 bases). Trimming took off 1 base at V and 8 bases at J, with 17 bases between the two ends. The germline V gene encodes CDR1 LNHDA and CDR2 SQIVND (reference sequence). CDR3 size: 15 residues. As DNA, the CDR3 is TGTGCCAGTAGTATAGGATACAGGGAGTCTCGAGGCTACACCTTC. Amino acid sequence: CASSIGYRESRGYTF.